This T cell receptor beta chain was sequenced for a study of blood T cells in healthy people across ages. CDR3 length equals 15 residues. Per the germline V gene, CDR1 is DFQATT and CDR2 is SNEGSKA (reference sequence). After removal of 0 bases from V and 3 bases from J, the junction contained 3 bases not matched to a gene. For the second PCR, which ran for about 6 to 11 cycles, a sample-barcoded 5' primer and a J-beta primer mix were used. TCRdb re-called the 5' RACE reads through MiXCR, storing one row per CDR3 protein. The sample lists around 1,000,000 distinct CDR3 sequences; almost 25% were seen once. A further study also used this sample, focusing on T cells of mothers and their children. This second study says: Three healthy Caucasian mothers, along with their six children, were the donors.

The V call is TRBV20-1, the J call TRBJ2-3, with 10 bases lining up with TRBD2. The source of this sequence is a girl aged 2-10 years in good health. Material for sequencing was blood. The CDR3 region has the DNA TGCAGTGCTAGAGACCCTAGCGGGAGTACAGATACGCAGTATTTT. Encoded protein: CSARDPSGSTDTQYF.